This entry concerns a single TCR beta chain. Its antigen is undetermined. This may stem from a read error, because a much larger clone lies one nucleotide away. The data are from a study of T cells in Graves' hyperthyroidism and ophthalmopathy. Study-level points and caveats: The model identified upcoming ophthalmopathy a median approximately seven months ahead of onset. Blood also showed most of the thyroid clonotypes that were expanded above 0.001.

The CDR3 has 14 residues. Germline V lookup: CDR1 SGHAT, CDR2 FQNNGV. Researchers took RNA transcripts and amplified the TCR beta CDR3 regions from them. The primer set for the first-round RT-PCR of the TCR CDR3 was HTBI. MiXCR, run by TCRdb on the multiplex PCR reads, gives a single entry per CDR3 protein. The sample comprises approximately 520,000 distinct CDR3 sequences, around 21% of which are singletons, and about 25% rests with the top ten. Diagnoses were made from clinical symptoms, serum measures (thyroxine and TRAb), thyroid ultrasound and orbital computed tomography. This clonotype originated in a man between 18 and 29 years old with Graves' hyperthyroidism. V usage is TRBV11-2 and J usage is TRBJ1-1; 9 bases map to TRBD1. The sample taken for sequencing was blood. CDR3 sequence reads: CASSPRTGVTEACF. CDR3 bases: TGTGCCAGCAGCCCCAGGACAGGGGTCACTGAAGCTTGCTTT.